This TCR beta chain is from a study of T cells in Graves' hyperthyroidism and ophthalmopathy (dated by TCRdb to between 2017 and 2020). For the study in its entirety: Peripheral blood samples were taken at initial diagnosis, before any treatment was given. The study also compared thyroid tissue and blood T-cell repertoires from 6 or 7 Graves' hyperthyroidism patients. After sampling, hyperthyroidism patients received methimazole starting at 30 mg daily, and ophthalmopathy patients received high-dose intravenous methylprednisolone. TCR V-J signatures able to tell the groups apart were searched for in a discovery cohort of more than 90 patients, of whom approximately 40 had Graves' ophthalmopathy and roughly 57 had stable Graves' hyperthyroidism. Whether ophthalmopathy could be predicted prospectively was tested in an independent validation cohort made up of 18 hyperthyroidism patients plus 17 patients who later progressed to ophthalmopathy. For training and testing, the roughly 97 patients in the discovery cohort were randomly divided in a 7:3 ratio. The paper describes TCR Vbeta CDR3 sequencing of about 140 peripheral blood samples, made up of some 42 ophthalmopathy patients, over 70 hyperthyroidism patients and 17 progressor patients. Study-level results and caveats: During validation, the model predicted progression to ophthalmopathy a median of approximately six months ahead of onset, with more than 60% sensitivity and less than 85% specificity. A model built on a 13 V-J signature distinguished ophthalmopathy from stable hyperthyroidism, reaching around 88% sensitivity and around 81% specificity in cross-validation and 80%/75% in testing. No statistical method was used to fix the sample size in advance, and group allocation was not hidden from the investigators. Most expanded thyroid clonotypes (frequency above 0.001) were also detected in blood, a finding suggesting that blood repertoires may reflect thyroid immune responses.

This clonotype was observed at least ten times. Its antigen is currently not known. It has no much larger one-base neighbor in the sample; base qualities were not kept. The germline V gene yields SGHAT for CDR1 and FQNNGV for CDR2. The CDR3 contains 15 residues, cysteine and phenylalanine counted. The sequence is cut down to CDR3 DNA, 45 bases in frame from base 1. Trimming takes 2 bases off V and 4 bases off J; junction bases not matched to a gene: 4. TCR beta CDR3 regions were amplified from RNA transcripts. A first-round RT-PCR of the TCR CDR3 used the HTBI primer set with the Qiagen OneStep RT-PCR kit. A second multiplex PCR round built the libraries, followed by size selection and purification. The libraries were sequenced on an Illumina HiSeq2000 using paired-end 100 bp reads. In the authors' own workflow: SOAPnuke was used to process the raw data, with reads discarded if the reads contained adapters or uncalled bases, had a mean Phred below 15, or lacked an exact constant-primer or identifier match. COPE v1.2.5 was used to merge the high-quality paired reads, and each unique nucleotide sequence was defined as a clonotype. Clonotypes were aligned to IMGT TRBV, TRBD and TRBJ reference segments using MiTCR v1.1. The analysis was restricted to V-J combinations with a frequency above 0.0001, which together covered over 99% of the repertoires. A TCS score was defined as the ratio of F50 (clonal expansion) to E x V (chaos), with BLOSUM62-based TCRdist applied between CDR3 peptides within each V-J. Welch's t-statistics and random forest reduced some 510 V-J features to roughly 13, which were used in a naive Bayes classifier (R e1071). In TCRdb, the public reads were trimmed at Q25 with fastp and aligned with MiXCR, with productive beta chains retained. Each CDR3 protein gets just one entry, which takes the most common genes and DNA from the rows behind it. None of the V and J calls come from the authors' own analysis; TCRdb made them. The sample table records hundreds of thousands of distinct CDR3 sequences; around 15% of these occur just once. Of the sample, roughly 19% falls within the top ten clones.

Ophthalmopathy patients had moderately to severely active disease, Clinical Activity Score of at least 3, NOSPECS grade of at least 4, and duration under 3 months. Any patient with an uncontrolled infection, another autoimmune disease, pregnancy or lactation was excluded. Diagnoses were based on clinical symptoms, serum thyroxine and TRAb, thyroid ultrasound and orbital computed tomography. PBMCs were isolated from about 10 ml of fresh peripheral blood by Ficoll-Paque density gradient centrifugation. Trizol reagent was used to extract total RNA, and RNA quality was then checked on an Agilent 2100 Bioanalyzer.

The sequencing input was blood. This sequence was found in an older woman with Graves' ophthalmopathy. Recombination joined TRBV11-2 with TRBJ1-4; TRBD1 agrees with 7 junctional bases. The DNA reads as follows: TGTGCCAGCAGCTTATGGGGGACAGTTAATGAAAAACTGTTTTTT. This is translated as CASSLWGTVNEKLFF.